One and the same sample provided the 2 T cell receptor beta chains below, sequenced in a study of early T cells in non-severe SARS-CoV-2 infection. TCRdb re-called the 5' RACE reads through MiXCR, storing one row per CDR3 protein. The sample holds some 40,000 distinct CDR3 sequences, over 4% seen once. The specimen was whole blood. These receptors were obtained from an adult who was a healthcare worker with PCR-confirmed SARS-CoV-2 infection or an uninfected control (not recorded which).

The table lists this clonotype with a few counts. The V call is TRBV20-1, the J call TRBJ1-3; possible D gene TRBD1, 6 bases. Looked up from germline, CDR1 is DFQATT and CDR2 is SNEGSKA (reference sequence). Deletions cut 4 bases from V and 1 base from J, with 8 bases between. CDR3 size: 13 residues. CDR3 DNA: TGCAGTGCTATAACAGGGTCTGGAAACACCATATATTTT. This encodes CSAITGSGNTIYF.

This clonotype was seen ten or more times. The chain recombines TRBV6-1 with TRBJ2-1, with 8 bases identical to TRBD1. The CDR3 loop spans 15 amino acids. Germline CDR1 is MNHNS and CDR2 is SASEGT. V shed 7 bases and J 0 bases; nucleotides not matched to a gene: 5. The CDR3 loop is CASTKTGGSYNEQFF. CDR3 nucleotides: TGTGCCAGCACCAAAACAGGGGGCTCCTACAATGAGCAGTTCTTC.